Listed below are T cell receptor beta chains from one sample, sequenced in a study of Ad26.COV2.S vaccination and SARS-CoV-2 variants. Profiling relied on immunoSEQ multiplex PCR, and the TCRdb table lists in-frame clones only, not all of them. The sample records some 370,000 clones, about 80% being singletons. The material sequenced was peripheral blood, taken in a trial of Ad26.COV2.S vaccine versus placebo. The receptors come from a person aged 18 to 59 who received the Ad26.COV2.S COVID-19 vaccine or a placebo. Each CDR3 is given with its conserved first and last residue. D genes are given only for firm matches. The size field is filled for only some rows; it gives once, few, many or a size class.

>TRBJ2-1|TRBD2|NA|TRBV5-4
CASTWGGLAGGNEQFF
TGTGCCAGCACCTGGGGGGGGCTAGCGGGAGGGAATGAGCAGTTCTTC
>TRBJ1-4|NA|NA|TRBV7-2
CASSLALQGGKLFF
TGTGCCAGCAGCTTAGCGCTCCAGGGCGGAAAACTGTTTTTT
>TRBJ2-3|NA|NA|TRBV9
CASSSSGTDTQYF
TGTGCCAGCAGCTCAAGCGGGACAGATACGCAGTATTTT
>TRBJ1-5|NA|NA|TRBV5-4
CASSPDRGTSNQPQHF
TGTGCCAGCAGCCCTGACCGGGGGACTAGCAATCAGCCCCAGCATTTT
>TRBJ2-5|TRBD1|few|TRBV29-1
CSVSGTGVRETQYF
TGCAGCGTTTCCGGGACAGGGGTTCGGGAGACCCAGTACTTC
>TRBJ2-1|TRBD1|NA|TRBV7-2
CASSFRGQIYNEQFF
TGTGCCAGCAGCTTTAGGGGACAGATATACAATGAGCAGTTCTTC
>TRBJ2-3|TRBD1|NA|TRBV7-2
CASSRRDRPNLPTDTQYF
TGTGCCAGCAGCCGCCGGGACAGACCAAACCTTCCCACAGATACGCAGTATTTT
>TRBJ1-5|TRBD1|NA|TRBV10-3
CAISESRGQPNQPQHF
TGTGCCATCAGTGAGTCAAGGGGACAGCCGAATCAGCCCCAGCATTTT
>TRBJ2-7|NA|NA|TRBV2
CASSDGDSYEQYF
TGTGCCAGCAGTGATGGGGACTCCTACGAGCAGTACTTC
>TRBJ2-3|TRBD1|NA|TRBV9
CASSALTGADTQYF
TGTGCCAGCAGCGCCCTGACAGGGGCAGATACGCAGTATTTT
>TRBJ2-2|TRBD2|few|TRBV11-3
CASSASGRTTGELFF
TGTGCCAGCAGTGCTAGCGGGAGGACCACCGGGGAGCTGTTTTTT
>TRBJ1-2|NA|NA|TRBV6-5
CASSYQQHIANYGYTF
TGTGCCAGCAGTTACCAACAGCACATCGCTAACTATGGCTACACCTTC
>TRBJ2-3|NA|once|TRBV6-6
CASSPPPQEGDTQYF
TGTGCCAGCAGTCCCCCCCCACAGGAGGGGGATACGCAGTATTTT
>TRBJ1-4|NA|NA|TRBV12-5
CASGLPQEGQTTPPNEKLFF
TGTGCTAGTGGTTTGCCACAGGAGGGTCAGACCACGCCACCTAATGAAAAACTGTTTTTT
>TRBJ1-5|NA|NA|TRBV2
CASSEFLRGDQPQHF
TGTGCCAGCAGTGAATTTTTGAGGGGCGATCAGCCCCAGCATTTT
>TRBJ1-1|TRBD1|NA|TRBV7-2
CASKTDRTNTEAFF
TGTGCCAGCAAAACGGACAGGACAAACACTGAAGCTTTCTTT
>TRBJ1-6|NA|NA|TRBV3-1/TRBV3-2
CASSPNRVKGSPLHF
TGTGCCAGCAGCCCAAACAGGGTAAAGGGATCACCCCTCCACTTT
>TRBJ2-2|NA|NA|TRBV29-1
CSASGRGANTGELFF
TGCAGCGCCTCGGGGCGCGGAGCGAACACCGGGGAGCTGTTTTTT
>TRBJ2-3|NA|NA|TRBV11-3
CASSGKGTETGSTDTQYF
TGTGCCAGCAGCGGTAAGGGGACTGAAACCGGATCCACAGATACGCAGTATTTT
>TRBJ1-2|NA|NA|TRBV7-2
CASSLEAGNYGYTF
TGTGCCAGCAGCTTAGAGGCAGGGAACTATGGCTACACCTTC
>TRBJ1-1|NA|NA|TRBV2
CASSSELNTEAFF
TGTGCCAGCAGCTCGGAACTGAACACTGAAGCTTTCTTT
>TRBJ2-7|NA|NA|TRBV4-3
CASSQLRGDEVYEQYF
TGCGCCAGCAGCCAATTGAGGGGGGATGAGGTCTACGAGCAGTACTTC
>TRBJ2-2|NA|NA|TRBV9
CASSVVQGRNTGELFF
TGTGCCAGCAGCGTAGTCCAGGGAAGGAACACCGGGGAGCTGTTTTTT
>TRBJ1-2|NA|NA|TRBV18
CASSPQRANYGYTF
TGTGCCAGCTCACCACAACGAGCTAACTATGGCTACACCTTC
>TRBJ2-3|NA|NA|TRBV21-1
CASSKRQASTDTQYF
TGTGCCAGCAGCAAGAGACAGGCCAGCACAGATACGCAGTATTTT
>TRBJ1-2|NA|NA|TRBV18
CASSPQDIDYGYTF
TGTGCCAGCTCACCCCAGGACATAGATTATGGCTACACCTTC
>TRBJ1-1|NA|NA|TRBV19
CASKHMWSDTEAFF
TGTGCCAGTAAGCATATGTGGTCGGACACTGAAGCTTTCTTT
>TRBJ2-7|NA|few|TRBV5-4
CASSQGLAYEQYF
TGTGCCAGCAGCCAGGGACTCGCATACGAGCAGTACTTC
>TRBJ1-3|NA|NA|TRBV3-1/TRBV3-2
CASSRLGNTIYF
TGTGCCAGCAGCCGACTTGGAAACACCATATATTTT
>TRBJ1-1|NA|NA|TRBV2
CASSGAQGGDLGFF
TGTGCCAGCAGCGGGGCCCAGGGCGGGGACTTGGGTTTCTTT
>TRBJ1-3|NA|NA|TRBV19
CASSRGAYSGNTIYF
TGTGCCAGTAGTAGGGGGGCCTACTCTGGAAACACCATATATTTT
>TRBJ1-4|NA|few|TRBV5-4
CASSLWGFNEKLFF
TGTGCCAGCAGCTTATGGGGGTTTAATGAAAAACTGTTTTTT
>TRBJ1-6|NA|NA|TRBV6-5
CASTRGLYNSPLHF
TGTGCCAGCACACGGGGGCTCTATAATTCACCCCTCCACTTT
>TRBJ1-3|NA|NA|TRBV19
CASSIGLASGNTIYF
TGTGCCAGTAGTATAGGACTGGCGTCTGGAAACACCATATATTTT
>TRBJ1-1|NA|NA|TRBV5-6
CASSFFRRTEAFF
TGTGCCAGCAGCTTTTTTCGGAGAACTGAAGCTTTCTTT
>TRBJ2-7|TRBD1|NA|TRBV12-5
CASGLVLGQGAYEQYF
TGTGCTAGTGGTTTGGTACTCGGGCAGGGGGCTTACGAGCAGTACTTC
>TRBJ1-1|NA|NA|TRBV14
CASSRSPGQYTEAFF
TGTGCCAGCAGCCGTTCACCGGGGCAGTACACTGAAGCTTTCTTT
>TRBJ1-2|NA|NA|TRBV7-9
CASSPNVRVFGPGGYTF
TGTGCCAGCAGCCCAAACGTGCGTGTGTTCGGGCCTGGTGGCTACACCTTC
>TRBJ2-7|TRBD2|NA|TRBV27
CASSSAMGAGGDPYEQYF
TGTGCCAGCAGTTCCGCCATGGGAGCGGGGGGGGACCCCTACGAGCAGTACTTC
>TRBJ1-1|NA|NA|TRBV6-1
CASSERWSSTEAFF
TGTGCCAGCAGTGAACGGTGGAGCTCCACTGAAGCTTTCTTT
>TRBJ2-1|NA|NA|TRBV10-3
CAISESTRVNNEQFF
TGTGCCATCAGTGAGTCGACCCGGGTTAACAATGAGCAGTTCTTC
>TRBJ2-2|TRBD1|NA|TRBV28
CASRSGQRLGRELFF
TGTGCCAGCCGTTCGGGACAGCGGCTAGGTCGGGAGCTGTTTTTT
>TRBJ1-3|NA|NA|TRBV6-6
CASSYGAGGNTIYF
TGTGCCAGCAGTTACGGAGCGGGCGGAAACACCATATATTTT
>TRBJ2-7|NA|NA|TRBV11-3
CASSSDSYEQYF
TGTGCCAGCAGCTCGGACAGCTACGAGCAGTACTTC
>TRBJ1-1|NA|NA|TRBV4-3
CASSQDLSRTEAFF
TGCGCCAGCAGCCAAGACTTATCTCGCACTGAAGCTTTCTTT
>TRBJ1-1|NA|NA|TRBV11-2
CASDPRGAGVAFF
TGTGCCAGCGATCCCCGGGGAGCAGGGGTAGCTTTCTTT
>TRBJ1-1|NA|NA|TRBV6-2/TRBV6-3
CASSYRQDGTFF
TGTGCCAGCAGTTACCGACAGGATGGAACTTTCTTT
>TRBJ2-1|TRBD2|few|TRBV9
CASSARGGLGNNEQFF
TGTGCCAGCAGCGCCCGGGGGGGACTGGGGAACAATGAGCAGTTCTTC